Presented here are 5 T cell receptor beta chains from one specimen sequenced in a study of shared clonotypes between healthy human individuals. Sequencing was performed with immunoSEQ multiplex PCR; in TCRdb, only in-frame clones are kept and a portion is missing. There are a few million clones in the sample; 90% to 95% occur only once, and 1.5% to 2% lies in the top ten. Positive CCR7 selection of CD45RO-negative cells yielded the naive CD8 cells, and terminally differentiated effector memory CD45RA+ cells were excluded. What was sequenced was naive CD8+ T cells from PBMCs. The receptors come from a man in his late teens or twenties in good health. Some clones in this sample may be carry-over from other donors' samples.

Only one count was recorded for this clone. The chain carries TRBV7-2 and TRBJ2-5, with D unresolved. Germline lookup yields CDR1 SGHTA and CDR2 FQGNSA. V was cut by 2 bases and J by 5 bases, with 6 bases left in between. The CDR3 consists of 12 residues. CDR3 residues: CASSLYMETQYF. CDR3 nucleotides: TGTGCCAGCAGCTTATATATGGAGACCCAGTACTTC.

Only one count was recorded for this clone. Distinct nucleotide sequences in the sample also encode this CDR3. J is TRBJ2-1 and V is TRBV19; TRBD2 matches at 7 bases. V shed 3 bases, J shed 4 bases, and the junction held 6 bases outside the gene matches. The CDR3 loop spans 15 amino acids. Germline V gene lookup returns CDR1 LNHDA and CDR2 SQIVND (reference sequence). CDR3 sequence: CASSIGASGYNEQFF. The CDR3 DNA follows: TGTGCCAGTAGTATTGGGGCTAGCGGATACAATGAGCAGTTCTTC. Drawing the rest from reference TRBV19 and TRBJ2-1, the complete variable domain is DGGITQSPKYLFRKEGQNVTLSCEQNLNHDAMYWYRQDPGQGLRLIYYSQIVNDFQKGDIAEGYSVSREKKESFPLTVTSAQKNPTAFYLCASSIGASGYNEQFFGPGTRLTVL.

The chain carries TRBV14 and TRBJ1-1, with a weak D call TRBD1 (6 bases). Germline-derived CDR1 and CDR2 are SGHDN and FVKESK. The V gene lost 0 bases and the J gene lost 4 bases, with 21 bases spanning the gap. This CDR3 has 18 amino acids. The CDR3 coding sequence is TGTGCCAGCAGCCAAGATCGTAGGTCAGGGGACCGGATCACTGAAGCTTTCTTT. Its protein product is CASSQDRRSGDRITEAFF. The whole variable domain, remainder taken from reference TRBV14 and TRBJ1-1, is EAGVTQFPSHSVIEKGQTVTLRCDPISGHDNLYWYRRVMGKEIKFLLHFVKESKQDESGMPNNRFLAERTGGTYSTLKVQPAELEDSGVYFCASSQDRRSGDRITEAFFGQGTRLTVV.

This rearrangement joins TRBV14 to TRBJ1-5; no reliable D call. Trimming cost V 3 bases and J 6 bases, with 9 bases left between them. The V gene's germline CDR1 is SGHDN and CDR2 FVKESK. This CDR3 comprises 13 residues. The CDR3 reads CASSQSLSQPQHF. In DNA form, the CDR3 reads TGTGCCAGCAGCCAGTCGCTGAGTCAGCCCCAGCATTTT. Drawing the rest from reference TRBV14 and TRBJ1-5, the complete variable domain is EAGVTQFPSHSVIEKGQTVTLRCDPISGHDNLYWYRRVMGKEIKFLLHFVKESKQDESGMPNNRFLAERTGGTYSTLKVQPAELEDSGVYFCASSQSLSQPQHFGDGTRLSIL.

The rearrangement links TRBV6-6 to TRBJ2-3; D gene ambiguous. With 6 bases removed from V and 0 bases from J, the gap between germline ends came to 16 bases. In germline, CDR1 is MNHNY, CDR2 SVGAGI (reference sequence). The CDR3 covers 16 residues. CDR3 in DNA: TGTGCCAGCAGCCCCCCTGTCCTGGGAAGCACAGATACGCAGTATTTT. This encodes CASSPPVLGSTDTQYF.